These 27 T cell receptor beta chains came from one sample sequenced in a study of beta chain features in type 1 diabetes. Study-wide results and caveats: Moderately but significantly shorter TCRB CDR3s were found in Type 1 diabetes patients in all four CD4+ subsets.

No antigens are known for them. What was sequenced were expressed TCRB transcripts, since all of the isolated RNA had been reverse transcribed. The assay was immunoSEQ multiplex PCR, and TCRdb's table has in-frame clones only and misses some. In the table there are around 600,000 clones, roughly 12% of which are singletons. Sequenced sample: naive CD4+ T cells from blood. The source is a man in his thirties or forties with type 1 diabetes.

This clone showed up just a few times. This specimen includes other DNA sequences encoding the same CDR3. The chain combines TRBV9 with TRBJ2-7; 10 bases agree with TRBD1. The CDR3 is made up of 15 amino acids. J lost 3 bases, V lost 2 bases, and 5 bases had no gene match. From germline, CDR1 is SGDLS and CDR2 YYNGEE. CDR3: CASSVGTGDSYEQYF. As DNA, the CDR3 is TGTGCCAGCAGCGTTGGGACAGGGGATAGCTACGAGCAGTACTTC.

This clone came up a few times. The chain joins TRBV10-3 to TRBJ1-1; D perhaps matches TRBD1 (5 bases). The CDR3 has 13 residues. Germline values: CDR1 ENHRY, CDR2 SYGVKD. Trimming removed 7 bases at V and 6 bases at J, with 15 bases between. The CDR3 protein is CAITQIRGAEAFF. CDR3 coding DNA: TGTGCCATCACCCAGATTCGAGGGGCTGAAGCTTTCTTT.

The rearrangement uses TRBV30 and TRBJ1-5; maybe TRBD1 (6 bases). This CDR3 comprises 16 residues. Trimming left V 6 bases short and J 2 bases short, with 20 bases between. Germline CDR1 GTSNPN, CDR2 SVGIG (reference sequence). The CDR3 protein is CACTGKLSSGNQPQHF. In DNA, the CDR3 is TGTGCCTGTACAGGGAAGTTGTCTTCCGGCAATCAGCCCCAGCATTTT. The entire variable domain, with the rest obtained from reference TRBV30 and TRBJ1-5, is as follows: SQTIHQWPATLVQPVGSPLSLECTVEGTSNPNLYWYRQAAGRGLQLLFYSVGIGQISSEVPQNLSASRPQDRQFILSSKKLLLSDSGFYLCACTGKLSSGNQPQHFGDGTRLSIL.

CDR3 DNA: TGTGCCAGCAGTCAAAGCACAGATACGCAGTATTTT. Translation: CASSQSTDTQYF. This chain uses TRBV7-9 with TRBJ2-3, with D uncertain. The CDR3 spans 12 residues. The germline V and J ends were trimmed by 6 bases and 0 bases, with 4 bases remaining between them. The germline gives CDR1 SEHNR, CDR2 FQNEAQ (reference sequence).

This clone was picked up a small number of times. This chain connects TRBV6-1 to TRBJ2-2; D is perhaps TRBD2 (6 bases). CDR1 is MNHNS and CDR2 is SASEGT in the germline V gene. Between the trimmed V and J ends, which lost 5 bases and 1 base, there was a span of 11 bases. This CDR3 comprises 15 residues. CDR3 DNA: TGTGCCAGCAGTCCGGGACTGAGGAACACCGGGGAGCTGTTTTTT. This gives the protein CASSPGLRNTGELFF.

This clone was observed a handful of times. The gene calls are TRBV14 and TRBJ2-1; D unclear. With 0 bases removed from V and 6 bases from J, the gap between germline ends came to 9 bases. This CDR3 comprises 14 residues. CDR1 is SGHDN, CDR2 FVKESK, per germline. This chain's CDR3 is CASSQEHWANEQFF. CDR3 nucleotide sequence: TGTGCCAGCAGCCAAGAGCATTGGGCCAATGAGCAGTTCTTC.

The chain carries TRBV2 and TRBJ1-2, with D perhaps matching TRBD1 (6 bases). V lost 6 bases and J lost 1, with 9 bases in between. The CDR3 extends over 13 amino acids. In germline, CDR1 is SNHLY, CDR2 FYNNEI. The CDR3 nucleotides read TGTGCCAGCAGGGTGGACAGTAACTATGGCTACACCTTC. Translated: CASRVDSNYGYTF.

The V and J genes are TRBV29-1 and TRBJ2-1, with D perhaps matching TRBD1 or TRBD2 (7 bases each). V lost 3 bases and J 6 bases, leaving 15 bases between the germline ends. Germline CDR1 SQVTM, CDR2 ANQGSEA. This CDR3 contains 14 residues. As DNA, the CDR3 is TGCAGCGTTGAGAGCCAGGGGGGGATCAATGAGCAGTTCTTC. Encoded protein: CSVESQGGINEQFF.

The chain employs TRBV4-2 and TRBJ2-7; TRBD2 matches at 7 bases. Germline-derived CDR1 and CDR2 are LGHNA and YNFKEQ. This CDR3 comprises 16 residues. Trimming took 0 bases from V and 1 from J; bases not matched to a gene: 6. The CDR3 DNA reads TGTGCCAGCAGCCAAGAAGCGGGAAAGAGTTCCTACGAGCAGTACTTC. Protein sequence: CASSQEAGKSSYEQYF.

The chain has TRBV19 and TRBJ2-5, with 8 bases matching TRBD2. V trimming: 4 bases; J trimming: 5 bases; junction bases outside the gene matches: 9. CDR1 and CDR2 from the germline V gene are LNHDA and SQIVND (reference sequence). The CDR3 sequence is 15 residues long. The CDR3 protein is CASSTAGTREETQYF. The CDR3, as DNA: TGTGCCAGTAGTACCGCCGGGACTAGGGAGGAGACCCAGTACTTC.

This clone came up a few times. The chain combines TRBV10-2 with TRBJ2-1, with 8 positions matching TRBD2. CDR1 is WSHSY and CDR2 is SAAADI in the germline V gene. This CDR3 has 15 residues. V shed 6 bases, J shed 4 bases, and the junction held 8 bases outside the gene matches. This chain's CDR3 is CASRERGLRYNEQFF. The DNA of the CDR3 is TGCGCCAGCAGGGAGCGGGGGCTACGTTACAATGAGCAGTTCTTC.

This clone was counted between two and nine times. The rearrangement uses TRBV4-1 and TRBJ1-1; D call uncertain. There are 14 residues in the CDR3. V lost 4 bases to trimming and J lost 1 base, with 10 bases between them. Per germline, CDR1 MGHRA and CDR2 YSYEKL. The CDR3 loop reads CASSRIQSNTEAFF. CDR3 nucleotides: TGCGCCAGCAGCCGGATACAGTCGAACACTGAAGCTTTCTTT.

Remarks on this clone: One end of the junction varies from germline; a read error may be responsible. This chain links TRBV6-5 with TRBJ2-1, with 13 bases matching TRBD2. Germline lookup yields CDR1 MNHEY and CDR2 SVGAGI. CDR3 length equals 16 residues. CDR3 region: CASSSGLAGVYDEQFF. The CDR3 DNA sequence: TGTGCCAGCAGTTCAGGACTAGCGGGGGTCTACGATGAGCAGTTCTTC.

V and J are TRBV14 and TRBJ2-7, with D unclear. Germline V gives CDR1 SGHDN, CDR2 FVKESK. The V end was cut by 1 base, the J end by 4 bases, with 14 bases between. The CDR3 is 15 amino acids. CDR3 nucleotide sequence: TGTGCCAGCAGCCAAGTTGGCGGCGGAGTATACGAGCAGTACTTC. Protein: CASSQVGGGVYEQYF.

This clone has only a few counts. The chain joins TRBV4-3 to TRBJ2-3; 9 positions match TRBD1. The CDR3 loop spans 18 amino acids. V dropped 4 bases and J dropped 4; count of bases not matched to a gene: 15. Germline V gene data show CDR1 as LGHNA and CDR2 as YSLEER. CDR3 nucleotide sequence: TGCGCCAGCAGCCGGGACCCCACAGGGGGCATCTCCGCAGATACGCAGTATTTT. Residues: CASSRDPTGGISADTQYF.

This clone has a handful of counts. This chain links TRBV16 with TRBJ1-2; D is undetermined. V was trimmed by 1 base and J by 4 bases, leaving 10 bases between them. CDR1 KGHSY and CDR2 FQNENV come from the germline V gene. The CDR3 consists of 14 residues. The CDR3 coding sequence is TGTGCCAGCAGCCAATTCGACGGGGTCTATGGCTACACCTTC. Its protein is CASSQFDGVYGYTF.

This clone turned up a few times. The gene calls are TRBV5-6 and TRBJ1-2; no definite D call. Germline CDR1 SGHDT, CDR2 YYEEEE. V was cut by 1 base and J by 4 bases, with 11 bases left in between. This CDR3 spans 14 amino acids. CDR3 nucleotides: TGTGCCAGCAGCTTGTGGGAGAGGAGCTATGGCTACACCTTC. It encodes CASSLWERSYGYTF.

The chain has TRBV29-1 and TRBJ1-5, with TRBD1 matching 8 bases. The CDR3 totals 13 residues. The ends lost 7 bases at V and 7 bases at J; junction bases unmatched: 9. In germline, CDR1 is SQVTM, CDR2 ANQGSEA. The CDR3 reads CSAEGDRNQPQHF. The CDR3, as DNA: TGCAGCGCTGAGGGGGACAGGAACCAGCCCCAGCATTTT.

This clone turned up a few times. V gene TRBV4-1 combines with J gene TRBJ1-5; perhaps TRBD1 as D (5 bases). Germline CDR1 is MGHRA and CDR2 is YSYEKL. The CDR3 length is 15 residues. The V and J ends lost 0 bases and 1 base respectively, with 7 bases between them. The CDR3 DNA reads TGCGCCAGCAGCCAAGAGAGGGGAAGCAATCAGCCCCAGCATTTT. This gives the protein CASSQERGSNQPQHF.

The chain employs TRBV18 and TRBJ1-2; tentatively, D is TRBD1 (6 bases). Germline CDR1 reads KGHSH; CDR2 reads LQKENI. The V and J ends lost 6 bases and 8 bases respectively, with 19 bases between them. The CDR3 has 14 amino acids. The CDR3 region is CASSSEGGSAGYTF. CDR3 nucleotides: TGTGCCAGCTCCAGTGAGGGGGGATCTGCCGGCTACACCTTC.

This rearrangement joins TRBV10-3 to TRBJ1-2; 8 nucleotides align to TRBD1. CDR1 and CDR2 (germline): ENHRY, SYGVKD. V trimming: 4 bases; J trimming: 7 bases; junction bases outside the gene matches: 5. The CDR3 has 13 residues. The CDR3, as DNA: TGTGCCATCAGTGTTCAGGGGGCCGGTGGCTACACCTTC. Residues: CAISVQGAGGYTF.

About this clone itself: Other DNA sequences in the sample encode the same CDR3. This chain connects TRBV28 to TRBJ2-6, with a weak D call TRBD1 (6 bases). With 6 bases removed from V and 0 bases from J, the gap between germline ends came to 9 bases. This CDR3 has 15 amino acids. In germline, CDR1 is MDHEN, CDR2 SYDVKM. CDR3 sequence (DNA): TGTGCCAGCAGCTCGACAGGCTCTGGGGCCAACGTCCTGACTTTC. This gives the protein CASSSTGSGANVLTF.

The chain uses TRBV18 and TRBJ1-5; TRBD1 might be the D (5 bases). The CDR3 is 15 amino acids. V shed 2 bases and J shed 3 bases, with 11 bases lying between them. CDR1 and CDR2 (germline): KGHSH, LQKENI. The DNA of the CDR3 is TGTGCCAGCTCACCAGCGCAGGGCGCCAATCAGCCCCAGCATTTT. Its translation is CASSPAQGANQPQHF.

This clone turned up a few times. This chain connects TRBV5-1 to TRBJ1-2; TRBD1 is a possible D gene (6 bases). CDR1 and CDR2 (germline): SGHRS, YFSETQ. The CDR3 spans 13 residues. V dropped 6 bases and J dropped 2 bases, with 11 bases sitting between them. The CDR3 protein is CASKPQGNYGYTF. The CDR3 nucleotides are TGCGCCAGCAAACCCCAGGGGAACTATGGCTACACCTTC.

CDR3 loop: CASSQGRAEKLFF. CDR3 sequence (DNA): TGCGCCAGCAGCCAAGGAAGGGCCGAAAAACTGTTTTTT. The chain uses TRBV4-3 and TRBJ1-4; no definite D call. The germline CDR1 and CDR2 sequences are LGHNA and YSLEER. Trimming stripped 1 base from V and 8 bases from J, with 8 bases between. The CDR3 runs 13 residues.

V gene TRBV19 combines with J gene TRBJ2-7, with 9 bases fitting TRBD1. CDR3 length equals 13 residues. Looked up from germline, CDR1 is LNHDA and CDR2 is SQIVND (reference sequence). V was pared by 7 bases and J by 12 bases, with 13 bases of the junction left unmatched. CDR3 nucleotides: TGTGCCAGTACACCGGGACAGGGAACGCTGGCGTACTTC. Protein product: CASTPGQGTLAYF.

This chain connects TRBV5-1 to TRBJ2-5; D is uncertain. V was clipped by 4 bases and J by 7 bases, with 17 bases between them. The germline V gene has CDR1 SGHRS and CDR2 YFSETQ. This CDR3 spans 14 amino acids. CDR3 in amino acids: CASSPGVGSGTQYF. The CDR3 DNA reads TGCGCCAGCAGCCCCGGCGTGGGCTCAGGGACCCAGTACTTC.